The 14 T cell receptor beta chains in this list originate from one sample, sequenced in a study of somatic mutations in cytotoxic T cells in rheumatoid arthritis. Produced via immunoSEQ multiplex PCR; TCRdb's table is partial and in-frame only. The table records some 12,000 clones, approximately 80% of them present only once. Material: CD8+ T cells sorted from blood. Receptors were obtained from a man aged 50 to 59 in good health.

CDR3 protein: CASSSDRVDNYGYTF. In DNA, the CDR3 is TGTGCCAGCAGTTCAGACAGGGTCGATAACTATGGCTACACCTTC. The chain is built from TRBV28 and TRBJ1-2; TRBD1 matches at 7 bases. Germline CDR1 and CDR2: MDHEN and SYDVKM. The V gene end was trimmed by 4 bases and the J gene end by 1 base; junction bases not matched to a gene: 6. CDR3 length: 15 amino acids.

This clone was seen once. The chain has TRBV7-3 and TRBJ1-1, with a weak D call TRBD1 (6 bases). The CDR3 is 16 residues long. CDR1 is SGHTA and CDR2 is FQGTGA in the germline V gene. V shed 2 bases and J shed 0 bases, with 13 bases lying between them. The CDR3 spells CASSLVRTDMNTEAFF. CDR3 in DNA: TGTGCCAGCAGCTTAGTCCGGACAGATATGAACACTGAAGCTTTCTTT.

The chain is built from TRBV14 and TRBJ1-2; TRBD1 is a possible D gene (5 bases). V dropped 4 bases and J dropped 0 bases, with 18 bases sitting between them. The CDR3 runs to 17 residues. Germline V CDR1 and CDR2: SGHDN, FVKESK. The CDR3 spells CASSPILGHLANYGYTF. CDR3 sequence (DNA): TGTGCCAGCAGCCCAATATTAGGACACCTTGCTAACTATGGCTACACCTTC.

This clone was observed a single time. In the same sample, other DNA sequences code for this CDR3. The CDR3 DNA follows: TGTGCCAGCAGCTTTGGGGTCACTGAAGCTTTCTTT. Translated, it gives CASSFGVTEAFF. This chain connects TRBV5-6 to TRBJ1-1; unclear D gene. V was pared by 2 bases and J by 4 bases, with 6 bases between. Germline V gene data show CDR1 as SGHDT and CDR2 as YYEEEE. The CDR3 runs 12 residues.

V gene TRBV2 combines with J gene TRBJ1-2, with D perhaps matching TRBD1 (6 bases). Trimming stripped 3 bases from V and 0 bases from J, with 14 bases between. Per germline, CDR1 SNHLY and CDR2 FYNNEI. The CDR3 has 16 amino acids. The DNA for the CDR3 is TGTGCCAGCAGTGAGGGGACAACCAGGTCTAACTATGGCTACACCTTC. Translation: CASSEGTTRSNYGYTF.

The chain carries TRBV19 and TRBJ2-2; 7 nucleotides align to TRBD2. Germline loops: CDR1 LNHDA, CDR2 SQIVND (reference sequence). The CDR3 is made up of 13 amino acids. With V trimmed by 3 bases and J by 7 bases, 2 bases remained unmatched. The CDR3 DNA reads TGTGCCAGTAGTATCGGCGGGGGCGGGGAGCTGTTTTTT. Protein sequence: CASSIGGGGELFF. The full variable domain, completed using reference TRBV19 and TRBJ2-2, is DGGITQSPKYLFRKEGQNVTLSCEQNLNHDAMYWYRQDPGQGLRLIYYSQIVNDFQKGDIAEGYSVSREKKESFPLTVTSAQKNPTAFYLCASSIGGGGELFFGEGSRLTVL.

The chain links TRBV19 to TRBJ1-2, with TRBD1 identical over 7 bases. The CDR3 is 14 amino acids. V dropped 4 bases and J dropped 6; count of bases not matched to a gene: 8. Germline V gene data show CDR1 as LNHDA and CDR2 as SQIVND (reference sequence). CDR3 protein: CASSKFGQADGYTF. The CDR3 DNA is TGTGCCAGTAGTAAATTCGGACAGGCCGATGGCTACACCTTC.

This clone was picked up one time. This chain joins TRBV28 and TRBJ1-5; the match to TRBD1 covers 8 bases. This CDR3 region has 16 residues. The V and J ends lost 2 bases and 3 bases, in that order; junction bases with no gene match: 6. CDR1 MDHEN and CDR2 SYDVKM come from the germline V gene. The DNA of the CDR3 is TGTGCCAGCAGTTTAGCTCGGACAGGGAACAATCAGCCCCAGCATTTT. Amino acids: CASSLARTGNNQPQHF.

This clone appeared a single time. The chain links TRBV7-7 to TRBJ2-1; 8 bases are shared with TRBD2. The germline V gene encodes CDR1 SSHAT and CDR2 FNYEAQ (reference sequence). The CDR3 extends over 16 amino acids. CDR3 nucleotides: TGTGCGACTTCCCGGGGGGGGGAGGGCCCATACAATGAGCAGTTCTTC. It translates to CATSRGGEGPYNEQFF.

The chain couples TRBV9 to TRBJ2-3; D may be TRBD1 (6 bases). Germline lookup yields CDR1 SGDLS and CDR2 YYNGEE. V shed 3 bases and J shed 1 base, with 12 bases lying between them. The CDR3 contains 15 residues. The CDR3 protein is CASSAGVGGTDTQYF. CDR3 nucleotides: TGTGCCAGCAGCGCAGGGGTAGGAGGCACAGATACGCAGTATTTT. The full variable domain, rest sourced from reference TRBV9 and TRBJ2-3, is DSGVTQTPKHLITATGQRVTLRCSPRSGDLSVYWYQQSLDQGLQFLIQYYNGEERAKGNILERFSAQQFPDLHSELNLSSLELGDSALYFCASSAGVGGTDTQYFGPGTRLTVL.

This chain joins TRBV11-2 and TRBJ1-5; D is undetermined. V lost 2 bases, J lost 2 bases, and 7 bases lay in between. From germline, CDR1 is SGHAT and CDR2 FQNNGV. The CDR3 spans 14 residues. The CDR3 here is CASSLRGGNQPQHF. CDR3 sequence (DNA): TGTGCCAGCAGCTTACGGGGAGGCAATCAGCCCCAGCATTTT. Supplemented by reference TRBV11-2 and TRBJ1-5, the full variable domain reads EAGVAQSPRYKIIEKRQSVAFWCNPISGHATLYWYQQILGQGPKLLIQFQNNGVVDDSQLPKDRFSAERLKGVDSTLKIQPAKLEDSAVYLCASSLRGGNQPQHFGDGTRLSIL.

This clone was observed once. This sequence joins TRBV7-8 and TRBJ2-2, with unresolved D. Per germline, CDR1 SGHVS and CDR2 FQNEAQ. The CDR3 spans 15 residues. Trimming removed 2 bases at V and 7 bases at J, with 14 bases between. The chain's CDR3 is CASSLQVGGSGELFF. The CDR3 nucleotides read TGTGCCAGCAGCTTACAAGTTGGTGGAAGCGGGGAGCTGTTTTTT.

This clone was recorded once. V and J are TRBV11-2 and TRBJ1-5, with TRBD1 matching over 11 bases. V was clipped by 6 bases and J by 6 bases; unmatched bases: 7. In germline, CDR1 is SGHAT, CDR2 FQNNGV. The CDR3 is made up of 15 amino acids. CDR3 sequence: CASSWRTGGGQPQHF. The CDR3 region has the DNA TGTGCCAGCAGTTGGCGGACAGGGGGCGGTCAGCCCCAGCATTTT. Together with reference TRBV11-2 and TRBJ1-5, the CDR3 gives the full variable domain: EAGVAQSPRYKIIEKRQSVAFWCNPISGHATLYWYQQILGQGPKLLIQFQNNGVVDDSQLPKDRFSAERLKGVDSTLKIQPAKLEDSAVYLCASSWRTGGGQPQHFGDGTRLSIL.

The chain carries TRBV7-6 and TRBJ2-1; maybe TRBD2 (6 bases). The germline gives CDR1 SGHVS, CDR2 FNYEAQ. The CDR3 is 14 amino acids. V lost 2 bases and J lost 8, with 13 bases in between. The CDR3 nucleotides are TGTGCCAGCAGCTTAAGTCGGGGGACCGATGAGCAGTTCTTC. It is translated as CASSLSRGTDEQFF.